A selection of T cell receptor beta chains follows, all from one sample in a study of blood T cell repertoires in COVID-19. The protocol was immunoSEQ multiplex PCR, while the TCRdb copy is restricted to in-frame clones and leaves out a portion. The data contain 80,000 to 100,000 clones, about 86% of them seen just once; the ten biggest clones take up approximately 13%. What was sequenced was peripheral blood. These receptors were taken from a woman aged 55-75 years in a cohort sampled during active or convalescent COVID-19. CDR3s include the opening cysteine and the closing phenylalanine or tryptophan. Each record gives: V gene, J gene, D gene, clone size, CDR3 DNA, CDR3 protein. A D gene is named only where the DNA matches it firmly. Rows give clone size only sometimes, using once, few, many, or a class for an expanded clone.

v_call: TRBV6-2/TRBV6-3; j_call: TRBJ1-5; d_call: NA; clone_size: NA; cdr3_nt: TGTGCCAGCAGTTACCCCCCCCGGGGGGCCCTAGACAATCAGCCCCAGCATTTT; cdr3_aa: CASSYPPRGALDNQPQHF
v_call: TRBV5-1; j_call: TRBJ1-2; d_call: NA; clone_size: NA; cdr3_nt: TGCGCCAGCAGCGAAAGCACGAGGGGGGGCTATGGCTACACCTTC; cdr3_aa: CASSESTRGGYGYTF
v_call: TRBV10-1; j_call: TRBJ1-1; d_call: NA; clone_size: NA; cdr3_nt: TGCGCCAGCAGCCGTACGGTCAGTAGCGCTGAAGCTTTCTTT; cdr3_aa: CASSRTVSSAEAFF
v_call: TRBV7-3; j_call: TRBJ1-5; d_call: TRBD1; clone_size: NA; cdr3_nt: TGTGCCAGCAGTTATCAACCGGGACAGGGCCCACGGCAGCCCCAGCATTTT; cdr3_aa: CASSYQPGQGPRQPQHF
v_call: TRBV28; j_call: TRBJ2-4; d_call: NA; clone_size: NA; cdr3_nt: TGTGCCAGCAGTTTATTCTCAGTGGTCCAAGCCAAAAACATTCAGTACTTC; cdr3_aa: CASSLFSVVQAKNIQYF
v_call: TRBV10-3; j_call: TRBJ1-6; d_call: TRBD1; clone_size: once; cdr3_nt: TGTGCCATCAGCCAGACAGGGGCCGATAATTCACCCCTCCACTTT; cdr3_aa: CAISQTGADNSPLHF
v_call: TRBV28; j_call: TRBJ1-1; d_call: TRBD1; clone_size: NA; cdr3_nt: TGTGCCAGCAGTTGGACAGGGTTGGTTGCTGAAGCTTTCTTT; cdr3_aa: CASSWTGLVAEAFF
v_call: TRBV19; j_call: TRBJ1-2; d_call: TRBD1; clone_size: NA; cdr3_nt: TGTGCCAGTTCCGGGACAGGGGGCTATGGCTACACCTTC; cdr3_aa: CASSGTGGYGYTF
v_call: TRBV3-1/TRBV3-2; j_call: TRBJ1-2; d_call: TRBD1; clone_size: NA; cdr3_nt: TGTGCCAGCAGCCGGGGGACAGCCTATGGCTACACCTTC; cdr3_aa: CASSRGTAYGYTF
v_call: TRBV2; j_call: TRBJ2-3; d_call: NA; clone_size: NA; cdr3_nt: TGTGCCAGCAGCAGAGACAGGACCGATACGCAGTATTTT; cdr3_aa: CASSRDRTDTQYF
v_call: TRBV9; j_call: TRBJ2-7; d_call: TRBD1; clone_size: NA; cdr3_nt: TGTGCCAGCAGCGTAGAGGGACAGGTTGGGAACGAGCAGTACTTC; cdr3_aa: CASSVEGQVGNEQYF
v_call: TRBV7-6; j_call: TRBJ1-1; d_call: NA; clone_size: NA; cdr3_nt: TGTGCCAGCAGCTTACGGGTTAGTGGCACTGAAGCTTTCTTT; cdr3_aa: CASSLRVSGTEAFF
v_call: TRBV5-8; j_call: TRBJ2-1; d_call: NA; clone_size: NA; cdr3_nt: TGTGCCAGCAGCTTGGAAGGACGGACTTACAATGAGCAGTTCTTC; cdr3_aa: CASSLEGRTYNEQFF
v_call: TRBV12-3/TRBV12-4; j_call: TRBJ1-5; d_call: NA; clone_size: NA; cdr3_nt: TGTGCCAGCAGCCCTAATCAGCCCCAGCATTTT; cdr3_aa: CASSPNQPQHF
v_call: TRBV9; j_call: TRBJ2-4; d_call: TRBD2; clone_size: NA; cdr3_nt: TGTGCCAGCAGCGTTCTAGCGGGGGACATTCAGTACTTC; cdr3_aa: CASSVLAGDIQYF
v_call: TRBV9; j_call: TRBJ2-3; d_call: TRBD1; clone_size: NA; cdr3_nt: TGTGCCAGCAGCCCTAGGGACAGGGAGGATACAGATACGCAGTATTTT; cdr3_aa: CASSPRDREDTDTQYF
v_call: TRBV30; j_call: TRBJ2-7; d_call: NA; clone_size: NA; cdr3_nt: TGTGCCTGGAGCCCGGGTCCGGGGTTAAGTTACGAGCAGTACTTC; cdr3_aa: CAWSPGPGLSYEQYF